A single sample is the source of the 17 T cell receptor beta chains below, sequenced in a study of PD-L1 blockade in urothelial cancer. Repertoires were generated with immunoSEQ multiplex PCR, while TCRdb's copy carries only in-frame clones and drops some. The data show 30,000 or so clones, 80% to 90% seen once. The time point: peripheral blood 6 weeks after treatment start. The starting material was PBMCs, obtained around atezolizumab (anti-PD-L1) treatment. Receptor source: an older man with urothelial cancer.

The chain uses TRBV30 and TRBJ1-1; no clear D gene. The length of the CDR3 is 13 residues. CDR1 GTSNPN and CDR2 SVGIG come from the germline V gene (reference sequence). Trimming shortened V by 3 bases and J by 4 bases, and 12 bases separated the two germline ends. CDR3 amino acids: CAWRKGGRTEAFF. In DNA form, the CDR3 reads TGTGCCTGGAGAAAAGGAGGTCGCACTGAAGCTTTCTTT.

The chain joins TRBV9 to TRBJ2-1, with 7 bases that match TRBD1. CDR3 length: 14 amino acids. V lost 4 bases, J lost 5 bases, and 6 bases stayed unmatched. CDR1 and CDR2 from the germline V gene are SGDLS and YYNGEE. The CDR3 here is CASSSGQLNNEQFF. Written as DNA, the CDR3 is TGTGCCAGCAGCTCGGGACAGTTAAACAATGAGCAGTTCTTC.

V usage is TRBV27 and J usage is TRBJ2-1; 11 bases match TRBD2. Trimming cost V 5 bases and J 5 bases; bases outside gene matches: 5. This CDR3 spans 15 amino acids. CDR1 and CDR2 (germline): MNHEY, SMNVEV (reference sequence). The chain's CDR3 is CASSPRLAGNNEQFF. In nucleotides, the CDR3 is TGTGCCAGCAGTCCACGACTAGCGGGGAACAATGAGCAGTTCTTC.

J is TRBJ2-7 and V is TRBV18, with TRBD2 as a possible D gene (6 bases). Germline V lookup: CDR1 KGHSH, CDR2 LQKENI. V lost 0 bases and J 3 bases, leaving 12 bases between the germline ends. The length of the CDR3 is 15 residues. This CDR3 reads CASSPPSLAFYEQYF. The CDR3 bases are TGTGCCAGCTCACCACCCTCACTAGCATTCTACGAGCAGTACTTC.

V and J are TRBV13 and TRBJ2-7; D perhaps matches TRBD2 (6 bases). This CDR3 comprises 14 residues. Germline V gene lookup returns CDR1 PRHDT and CDR2 FYEKMQ (reference sequence). Trimming removed 5 bases from V and 3 bases from J, with 14 bases in between. The CDR3 DNA is TGTGCCAGCAGCACACGGGACTGGGGCTACGAGCAGTACTTC. Translation gives CASSTRDWGYEQYF.

V and J are TRBV5-1 and TRBJ2-1, with TRBD2 matching 14 bases. With V trimmed by 4 bases and J by 1 base, 10 bases remained unmatched. Germline CDR1 and CDR2: SGHRS and YFSETQ. The CDR3 spans 19 residues. The CDR3 nucleotides are TGCGCCAGCAGCACGGGGACTAGCGGGAGTGGAAGTTCCTACAATGAGCAGTTCTTC. It translates to CASSTGTSGSGSSYNEQFF.

V is TRBV7-2 and J is TRBJ2-2; 7 positions match TRBD2. The V segment lost 5 bases and the J segment 3 bases; nucleotides outside the gene matches: 6. The CDR3 is 15 amino acids. CDR1 is SGHTA and CDR2 is FQGNSA in the germline V gene. The CDR3 nucleotides are TGTGCCAGCAGCACCCCGGGACTACACACCGGGGAGCTGTTTTTT. Protein sequence: CASSTPGLHTGELFF.

V and J are TRBV10-1 and TRBJ2-5; 8 bases align to TRBD1. Germline values: CDR1 WNHNN, CDR2 SYGVQD (reference sequence). The CDR3 extends over 14 amino acids. The V and J ends lost 5 bases and 4 bases, in that order; junction bases with no gene match: 6. The chain's CDR3 is CASSPGGAGETQYF. DNA for the CDR3: TGCGCCAGCAGTCCAGGGGGCGCGGGAGAGACCCAGTACTTC.

The V and J genes are TRBV30 and TRBJ1-1; tentative D call: TRBD1 (5 bases). The germline V and J ends were trimmed by 1 base and 11 bases, with 23 bases remaining between them. The CDR3 length is 15 residues. The germline gives CDR1 GTSNPN, CDR2 SVGIG (reference sequence). In DNA form, the CDR3 reads TGTGCCTGGAGTGGATCAGGAGGGACCGCTGCTACGGCTTTCTTT. It specifies CAWSGSGGTAATAFF.

The J gene is TRBJ1-4, the V gene TRBV4-2; possibly TRBD1 for D (6 bases). Germline lookup yields CDR1 LGHNA and CDR2 YNFKEQ. V was pared by 0 bases and J by 10 bases, with 21 bases between. The CDR3 length is 17 residues. The CDR3 is CASSQDISDRGMGKLFF. The CDR3 DNA reads as TGTGCCAGCAGCCAAGATATCTCGGACAGAGGCATGGGAAAACTGTTTTTT.

The rearrangement joins TRBV7-2 to TRBJ2-1; TRBD2 matches 9 bases. Germline V CDR1 and CDR2: SGHTA, FQGNSA. The CDR3 has 17 amino acids. With V trimmed by 2 bases and J by 3 bases, 8 bases remained unmatched. DNA for the CDR3: TGTGCCAGCAGCTTACAAGGCGGGAGGGCCCTCTACAATGAGCAGTTCTTC. It specifies CASSLQGGRALYNEQFF.

This clone was found once. V usage is TRBV19 and J usage is TRBJ2-6; D gene unclear. The germline gives CDR1 LNHDA, CDR2 SQIVND (reference sequence). V lost 3 bases, J lost 2 bases, and 14 bases lay in between. This CDR3 is built from 17 residues. The chain's CDR3 is CASSIASQVPGANVLTF. The CDR3 coding sequence is TGTGCCAGTAGTATCGCTTCCCAGGTACCTGGGGCCAACGTCCTGACTTTC. Drawing the rest from reference TRBV19 and TRBJ2-6, the complete variable domain is DGGITQSPKYLFRKEGQNVTLSCEQNLNHDAMYWYRQDPGQGLRLIYYSQIVNDFQKGDIAEGYSVSREKKESFPLTVTSAQKNPTAFYLCASSIASQVPGANVLTFGAGSRLTVL.

This clone has just one count. V is TRBV5-1 and J is TRBJ1-1; no clear D. V was clipped by 1 base and J by 1 base, with 2 bases between them. CDR3 length: 12 amino acids. Germline CDR1 is SGHRS and CDR2 is YFSETQ. This CDR3 reads CASSLQNTEAFF. The DNA of the CDR3 is TGCGCCAGCAGCTTGCAGAACACTGAAGCTTTCTTT.

This chain links TRBV18 with TRBJ1-5, with a possible D match to TRBD1 (6 bases). Germline assignment: CDR1 KGHSH and CDR2 LQKENI. The CDR3 is 16 residues long. Trimming left V 0 bases short and J 2 bases short, with 11 bases between. This chain's CDR3 is CASSPPISGGNQPQHF. The CDR3 nucleotides are TGTGCCAGCTCACCACCGATTTCAGGGGGCAATCAGCCCCAGCATTTT.

This sequence joins TRBV30 and TRBJ1-6; 7 positions agree with TRBD1. This CDR3 is 15 amino acids long. The germline CDR1 and CDR2 sequences are GTSNPN and SVGIG (reference sequence). V shed 4 bases, J shed 4 bases, and the junction held 7 bases outside the gene matches. CDR3 sequence (DNA): TGTGCCTGGATGACGACAGGGCAATATAATTCACCCCTCCACTTT. This gives the protein CAWMTTGQYNSPLHF.

The genes are TRBV7-2 and TRBJ1-4, with D maybe TRBD1 (6 bases). Trimming left V 2 bases short and J 1 base short, with 14 bases between. This CDR3 has 17 residues. Germline CDR1 and CDR2: SGHTA and FQGNSA. In DNA form, the CDR3 reads TGTGCCAGCAGCTTATCTCGGGGGGCGCAAACTAATGAAAAACTGTTTTTT. It translates to CASSLSRGAQTNEKLFF. The variable domain in full, with the rest retrieved from reference TRBV7-2 and TRBJ1-4, is GAGVSQSPSNKVTEKGKDVELRCDPISGHTALYWYRQSLGQGLEFLIYFQGNSAPDKSGLPSDRFSAERTGGSVSTLTIQRTQQEDSAVYLCASSLSRGAQTNEKLFFGSGTQLSVL.

The gene calls are TRBV27 and TRBJ2-7; D might be TRBD2 (6 bases). Germline values: CDR1 MNHEY, CDR2 SMNVEV (reference sequence). V was clipped by 6 bases and J by 2 bases, with 14 bases between them. This CDR3 has 14 amino acids. CDR3 sequence: CASSDRGKTYEQYF. DNA for the CDR3: TGTGCCAGCAGCGATCGGGGGAAGACCTACGAGCAGTACTTC.